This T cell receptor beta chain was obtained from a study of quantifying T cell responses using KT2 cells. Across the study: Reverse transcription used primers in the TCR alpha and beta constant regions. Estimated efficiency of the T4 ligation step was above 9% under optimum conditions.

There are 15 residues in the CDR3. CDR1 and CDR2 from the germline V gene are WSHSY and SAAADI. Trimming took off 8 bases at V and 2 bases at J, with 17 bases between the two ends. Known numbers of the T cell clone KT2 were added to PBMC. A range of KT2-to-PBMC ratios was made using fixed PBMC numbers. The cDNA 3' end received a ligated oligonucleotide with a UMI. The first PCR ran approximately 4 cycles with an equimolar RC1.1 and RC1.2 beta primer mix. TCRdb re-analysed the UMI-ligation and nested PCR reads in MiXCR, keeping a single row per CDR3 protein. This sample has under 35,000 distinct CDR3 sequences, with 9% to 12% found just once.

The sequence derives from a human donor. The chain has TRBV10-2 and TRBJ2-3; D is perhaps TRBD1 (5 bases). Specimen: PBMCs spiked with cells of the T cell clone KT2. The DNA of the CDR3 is TGCGCCAGCCACCGTTTGCAGGGCAACACAGATACGCAGTATTTT. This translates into CASHRLQGNTDTQYF.